The 10 T cell receptor beta chains listed next were all sequenced from one sample in a study of blood T cells in healthy people across ages. Then a second PCR, running roughly 6 to 11 cycles, was carried out with a sample-barcoded 5' primer and a J-beta primer mix. Using its own MiXCR run on the 5' RACE reads, TCRdb lists one record per CDR3 protein. The sample records approximately 1.5 million distinct CDR3 sequences, approximately 32% being singletons. The specimen sequenced was blood. All receptors come from a woman aged 30 to 39 in good health.

V gene TRBV29-1 combines with J gene TRBJ2-1; TRBD1 is a possible D gene (5 bases). Germline V gene data show CDR1 as SQVTM and CDR2 as ANQGSEA. V dropped 7 bases and J dropped 9 bases, with 19 bases sitting between them. This CDR3 has 13 amino acids. The CDR3 DNA reads as TGCAGCGCCTCGGGCCTGCTAAGGGGTGAGCAGTTCTTC. Amino acids: CSASGLLRGEQFF.

The rearrangement uses TRBV12-3 or TRBV12-4 and TRBJ2-3; 13 positions agree with TRBD2. This CDR3 has 14 amino acids. Germline trimming cut 6 bases from V and 8 bases from J; bases unmatched to any gene: 5. The CDR3 is CASSWGTSGTTQYF. As DNA, the CDR3 is TGTGCCAGCAGCTGGGGGACTAGCGGGACTACGCAGTATTTT.

This sequence joins TRBV18 and TRBJ2-1; 9 bases align to TRBD1. The CDR3 spans 14 residues. Germline V gene lookup returns CDR1 KGHSH and CDR2 LQKENI. The ends lost 6 bases at V and 9 bases at J; junction bases unmatched: 9. The CDR3: CASSPGQGRVEQFF. The CDR3 region has the DNA TGTGCCAGCTCCCCGGGACAGGGTCGGGTTGAGCAGTTCTTC. Full variable domain (rest looked up from reference TRBV18 and TRBJ2-1): NAGVMQNPRHLVRRRGQEARLRCSPMKGHSHVYWYRQLPEEGLKFMVYLQKENIIDESGMPKERFSAEFPKEGPSILRIQQVVRGDSAAYFCASSPGQGRVEQFFGPGTRLTVL.

The chain is built from TRBV5-1 and TRBJ2-7; the D call may be TRBD1 or TRBD2 (5 bases each). CDR1 and CDR2 from the germline V gene are SGHRS and YFSETQ. V lost 3 bases, J lost 3 bases, and 19 bases lay in between. This CDR3 contains 16 residues. CDR3 in amino acids: CASSWEWDGPGYEQYF. In nucleotides, the CDR3 is TGCGCCAGCAGCTGGGAATGGGACGGACCAGGCTACGAGCAGTACTTC.

This clonotype was observed a handful of times. V usage is TRBV4-1 and J usage is TRBJ1-5, with D perhaps matching TRBD1 (5 bases). The CDR3 consists of 15 residues. The V end lost 1 base, the J end lost 6 bases, and 13 bases lay between the germline ends. Germline CDR1 reads MGHRA; CDR2 reads YSYEKL. In nucleotides, the CDR3 is TGCGCCAGCAGCCAAGTCGAGAGGGGCAGTCAGCCCCAGCATTTT. It specifies CASSQVERGSQPQHF.

This sequence joins TRBV29-1 and TRBJ2-1; 9 bases are shared with TRBD1. The J segment lost 3 bases and the V segment lost 2 bases, leaving 2 bases of the junction unmatched. In germline, CDR1 is SQVTM, CDR2 ANQGSEA. CDR3 size: 14 residues. The CDR3 DNA reads TGCAGCGTTGAATGGGACAGGGACTACAATGAGCAGTTCTTC. Translated, it gives CSVEWDRDYNEQFF.

This chain links TRBV30 with TRBJ1-4; a weak D match, TRBD1 (5 bases). Germline values: CDR1 GTSNPN, CDR2 SVGIG (reference sequence). Trimming took 3 bases from V and 0 from J, leaving 8 bases between them. This CDR3 is 14 amino acids long. This CDR3 is CAWREGTTNEKLFF. The CDR3 nucleotides read TGTGCCTGGAGGGAGGGGACAACTAATGAAAAACTGTTTTTT.

The chain has TRBV5-5 and TRBJ2-7; D possibly corresponds to TRBD2 (7 bases). The CDR3 loop spans 15 amino acids. Looked up from germline, CDR1 is SGHKS and CDR2 is YYEKEE (reference sequence). The V gene lost 0 bases and the J gene lost 10 bases, with 20 bases spanning the gap. In DNA form, the CDR3 reads TGTGCCAGCAGCTTGGGTTGGGGGGCGGGAGAGCCCCAGTACTTC. Translation: CASSLGWGAGEPQYF.

This clonotype was detected only a few times. The genes are TRBV28 and TRBJ2-2; the D is unclear. The CDR3 extends over 12 amino acids. Trimming shortened V by 5 bases and J by 7 bases, and 8 bases separated the two germline ends. Germline loops: CDR1 MDHEN, CDR2 SYDVKM. CDR3 amino acids: CASSTDRGELFF. CDR3 sequence (DNA): TGTGCCAGCAGTACTGATCGCGGGGAGCTGTTTTTT.

As concerns this clonotype: Mismatch with germline at one junction end may stem from a read error. The chain couples TRBV2 to TRBJ2-7; 9 nucleotides match TRBD2. The CDR3 loop spans 14 amino acids. Germline V CDR1 and CDR2: SNHLY, FYNNEI. DNA for the CDR3: TGTGCCAGCAGGGAAGAATGGACTAGCGTCGAGCAGTACTTC. Translating it yields CASREEWTSVEQYF.